A selection of T cell receptor beta chains follows, all from one sample in a study of chemoradiotherapy in HPV16-positive cancers. Profiled with immunoSEQ multiplex PCR; TCRdb holds only in-frame clones, not every one. The table lists 50,000 to 55,000 clones, more than 75% of them singletons, with roughly 3% in the top ten. The sample here was blood, taken from a patient who underwent chemoradiotherapy. The receptors were gathered from a human donor with HPV-associated anogenital cancer. Each CDR3 is given with its conserved first and last residue. Each record gives: clone size, D gene, V gene, CDR3 length, J gene, CDR3 protein, CDR3 DNA. D genes are given only for firm matches. Expanded clones are given a class, and other clones once, few, many or no size at all.

>-|-|TRBV6-5|14|TRBJ2-7
CASMLGSTGYEQYF
TGTGCCAGCATGCTGGGGTCGACAGGCTACGAGCAGTACTTC
>-|-|TRBV4-1|15|TRBJ1-6
CASASGIRNNSPLHF
TGCGCCAGCGCCTCCGGGATACGGAATAATTCACCCCTCCACTTT
>-|TRBD2|TRBV10-1|15|TRBJ2-7
CASAGTSGSSYEQYF
TGCGCGTCCGCCGGGACTAGCGGAAGCTCCTACGAGCAGTACTTC
>-|-|TRBV6-1|12|TRBJ2-7
CASSENGGEQYF
TGTGCCAGCAGTGAGAACGGTGGCGAGCAGTACTTC
>few|-|TRBV7-2|16|TRBJ2-5
CASSPSLGRNQETQYF
TGTGCCAGCAGCCCCTCACTAGGGAGGAACCAAGAGACCCAGTACTTC
>few|-|TRBV5-1|14|TRBJ2-5
CASSPGTYQETQYF
TGCGCCAGCAGCCCCGGGACATACCAAGAGACCCAGTACTTC
>-|TRBD1|TRBV19|17|TRBJ1-6
CVSGTFRTGAYNSPLHF
TGTGTCAGTGGCACCTTTAGGACAGGGGCATATAATTCACCCCTCCACTTT
>-|-|TRBV7-6|13|TRBJ2-1
CASSLSGYNEQFF
TGTGCCAGCAGCCTAAGCGGGTACAATGAGCAGTTCTTC
>-|TRBD2|TRBV7-2|15|TRBJ2-2
CASSIGTSGTGELFF
TGTGCCAGCAGCATCGGGACTAGCGGGACCGGGGAGCTGTTTTTT
>-|-|TRBV7-2|15|TRBJ2-7
CASSLSTGFSYEQYF
TGTGCCAGCAGCTTAAGCACAGGGTTCTCCTACGAGCAGTACTTC
>once|-|TRBV5-1|14|TRBJ2-3
CASRRDGGTDTQYF
TGCGCCAGCAGACGGGACGGTGGAACAGATACGCAGTATTTT
>-|-|TRBV27|15|TRBJ2-5
CASSFGGTNQETQYF
TGTGCCAGCAGTTTCGGAGGCACCAACCAAGAGACCCAGTACTTC
>-|-|TRBV9|15|TRBJ1-1
CASSVGVGGGTEAFF
TGTGCCAGCAGCGTAGGCGTTGGGGGCGGCACTGAAGCTTTCTTT
>-|-|TRBV5-1|15|TRBJ2-7
CASSLAQPSSYEQYF
TGCGCCAGCAGCTTGGCTCAGCCTAGCTCCTACGAGCAGTACTTC
>-|-|TRBV20-1|10|TRBJ2-5
CSAPLQTQYF
TGCAGTGCTCCTCTCCAGACCCAGTACTTC
>-|-|TRBV12-5|13|TRBJ2-7
CASGRGASYEQYF
TGTGCTAGTGGTCGGGGGGCGAGTTACGAGCAGTACTTC
>-|-|TRBV10-3|12|TRBJ2-1
CAISAPGREQFF
TGTGCCATCAGTGCCCCCGGACGCGAGCAGTTCTTC
>-|TRBD2|TRBV27|14|TRBJ2-7
CASSDSGRASEQYF
TGTGCCAGCAGTGATAGCGGGAGGGCCTCCGAGCAGTACTTC
>-|-|TRBV5-8|14|TRBJ2-1
CASSYRYGGREQFF
TGTGCCAGCAGCTACCGGTACGGGGGGCGTGAGCAGTTCTTC
>-|-|TRBV7-9|13|TRBJ1-1
CASDRDTHTEAFF
TGTGCCAGTGATCGGGACACGCACACTGAAGCTTTCTTT
>-|-|TRBV18|12|TRBJ2-3
CASSDSTDTQYF
TGTGCCAGCTCAGATTCCACAGATACGCAGTATTTT
>-|-|TRBV7-2|11|TRBJ2-7
CASSPSYEQYF
TGTGCCAGCAGCCCCTCCTACGAGCAGTACTTC
>-|-|TRBV7-9|11|TRBJ2-5
CASSRGGTQYF
TGTGCCAGCAGCCGAGGGGGGACCCAGTACTTC
>-|-|TRBV5-6|17|TRBJ2-7
CASSSHPVFDRTYEQYF
TGTGCCAGCAGCTCCCACCCAGTCTTTGACAGAACCTACGAGCAGTACTTC
>-|-|TRBV7-2|15|TRBJ1-2
CASSPWDGSNYGYTF
TGTGCCAGCAGCCCATGGGACGGCTCTAACTATGGCTACACCTTC
>-|-|TRBV6-4|15|TRBJ2-1
CASPGHWTTYNEQFF
TGTGCCAGCCCCGGGCATTGGACCACCTACAATGAGCAGTTCTTC
>once|-|TRBV7-2|15|TRBJ1-4
CASSAGGGTNEKLFF
TGTGCCAGCAGCGCCGGTGGGGGTACTAATGAAAAACTGTTTTTT
>once|-|TRBV4-2|16|TRBJ2-2
CASSQDLARVTGELFF
TGTGCCAGCAGCCAAGATTTGGCCAGGGTGACCGGGGAGCTGTTTTTT
>-|-|TRBV5-1|15|TRBJ1-5
CASSLGDPRNQPQHF
TGCGCCAGCAGCTTGGGGGATCCTAGGAATCAGCCCCAGCATTTT
>-|-|TRBV6-1|13|TRBJ2-7
CASSETRGSEQYF
TGTGCCAGCAGTGAAACACGCGGATCCGAGCAGTACTTC
>once|TRBD1|TRBV7-6|14|TRBJ1-4
CASSQTGVDEKLFF
TGTGCCAGCAGCCAGACAGGGGTGGATGAAAAACTGTTTTTT
>once|TRBD1|TRBV5-1|20|TRBJ1-1
CASSDSQFDRGERTWTEAFF
TGCGCCAGCAGCGACAGCCAATTCGACAGGGGTGAAAGAACGTGGACTGAAGCTTTCTTT
>-|TRBD1|TRBV9|15|TRBJ2-3
CASSRSGQGSDTQYF
TGTGCCAGCAGCAGGTCCGGACAGGGGTCAGATACGCAGTATTTT
>-|TRBD1|TRBV6-5|15|TRBJ2-7
CASSLWGQGGSEQYF
TGTGCCAGCAGTTTGTGGGGACAGGGAGGAAGCGAGCAGTACTTC
>-|TRBD1|TRBV7-9|17|TRBJ2-5
CASSSNGGQAYQETQYF
TGTGCCAGCAGCTCCAACGGGGGACAGGCTTACCAAGAGACCCAGTACTTC
>-|-|TRBV5-4|15|TRBJ2-3
CASSLLQTDTDTQYF
TGTGCCAGCAGCTTGCTTCAGACTGACACAGATACGCAGTATTTT
>-|-|TRBV7-2|17|TRBJ1-6
CASSSPGGGSFNSPLHF
TGTGCCAGCAGCTCTCCGGGCGGAGGTTCATTTAATTCACCCCTCCACTTT
>-|-|TRBV6-5|13|TRBJ1-2
CASSSPDNYGYTF
TGTGCCAGCAGTTCCCCGGACAACTATGGCTACACCTTC
>-|-|TRBV27|15|TRBJ2-7
CASSLSGIGSGEQYF
TGTGCCAGCAGTTTGAGTGGAATTGGTTCGGGGGAGCAGTACTTC
>-|-|TRBV7-2|13|TRBJ1-2
CASSEGQVYGYTF
TGTGCCAGCAGCGAGGGACAAGTCTATGGCTACACCTTC
>-|-|TRBV6-5|16|TRBJ1-2
CASSYSFLPQGAGYTF
TGTGCCAGCAGTTACTCCTTTCTGCCACAGGGAGCTGGCTACACCTTC
>-|TRBD1|TRBV27|16|TRBJ2-7
CASSPDPGQGVYEQYF
TGTGCCAGCAGCCCAGATCCGGGACAGGGGGTCTACGAGCAGTACTTC
>-|-|TRBV7-9|13|TRBJ1-1
CAGSSDSPIRAFF
TGTGCCGGCAGCTCCGACAGCCCGATCCGAGCTTTCTTT
>-|TRBD2|TRBV30|17|TRBJ2-2
CASTSGRAQRVAGELFF
TGTGCTTCAACTAGCGGGAGGGCCCAGAGGGTTGCCGGGGAGCTGTTTTTT
>once|-|TRBV4-1|15|TRBJ1-5
CASSQEVQGNQPQHF
TGCGCCAGCAGCCAAGAGGTACAGGGTAATCAGCCCCAGCATTTT
>-|TRBD1|TRBV7-9|14|TRBJ1-2
CASSLTGTALGYTF
TGTGCCAGCAGCCTCACCGGGACAGCTCTTGGCTACACCTTC
>few|-|TRBV2|14|TRBJ1-1
CASSLQSFGAEAFF
TGTGCCAGCAGCCTACAGAGCTTCGGTGCTGAAGCTTTCTTT
>-|-|TRBV7-3|13|TRBJ1-2
CASSSDGGRGYTF
TGTGCCAGCAGCTCCGACGGTGGAAGGGGCTACACCTTC
>-|-|TRBV6-5|14|TRBJ2-7
CASSTGTSPYEQYF
TGTGCCAGCAGTACCGGGACTTCCCCTTACGAGCAGTACTTC
>medium-sized|-|TRBV2|17|TRBJ2-6
CASSAGPRNSGANVLTF
TGTGCCAGCAGTGCGGGACCGCGAAACTCTGGGGCCAACGTCCTGACTTTC
>-|-|TRBV5-4|15|TRBJ2-3
CASSEGDELADTQYF
TGTGCCAGCAGCGAAGGGGACGAACTGGCAGATACGCAGTATTTT
>once|-|TRBV7-6|14|TRBJ2-5
CASSQDTSGETQYF
TGTGCCAGCAGCCAAGACACGTCAGGAGAGACCCAGTACTTC